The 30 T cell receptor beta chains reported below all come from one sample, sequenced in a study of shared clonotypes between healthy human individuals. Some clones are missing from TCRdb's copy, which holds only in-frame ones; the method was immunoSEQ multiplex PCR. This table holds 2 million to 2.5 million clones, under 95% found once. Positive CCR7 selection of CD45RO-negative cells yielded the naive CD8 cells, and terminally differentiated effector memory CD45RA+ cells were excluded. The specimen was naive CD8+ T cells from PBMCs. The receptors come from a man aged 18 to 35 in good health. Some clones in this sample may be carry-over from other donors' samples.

The CDR3 DNA sequence: TGTGCCAGCAGCGTAGACGGGGGGACCGAGCAGTACTTC. Its protein is CASSVDGGTEQYF. This chain connects TRBV9 to TRBJ2-7; 7 nucleotides match TRBD2. Germline CDR1 is SGDLS and CDR2 is YYNGEE. There are 13 residues in the CDR3. The trim removed 0 bases at V and 6 bases at J, leaving 3 bases unmatched.

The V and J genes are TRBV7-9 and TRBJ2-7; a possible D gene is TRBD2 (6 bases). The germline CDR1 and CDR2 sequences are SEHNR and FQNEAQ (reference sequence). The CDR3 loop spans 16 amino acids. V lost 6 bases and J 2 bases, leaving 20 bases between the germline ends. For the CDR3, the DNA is TGTGCCAGCAGAGGGCGGGACCCGACTGGGACCTACGAGCAGTACTTC. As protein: CASRGRDPTGTYEQYF. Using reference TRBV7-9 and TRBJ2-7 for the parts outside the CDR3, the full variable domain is DTGVSQNPRHKITKRGQNVTFRCDPISEHNRLYWYRQTLGQGPEFLTYFQNEAQLEKSRLLSDRFSAERPKGSFSTLEIQRTEQGDSAMYLCASRGRDPTGTYEQYFGPGTRLTVT.

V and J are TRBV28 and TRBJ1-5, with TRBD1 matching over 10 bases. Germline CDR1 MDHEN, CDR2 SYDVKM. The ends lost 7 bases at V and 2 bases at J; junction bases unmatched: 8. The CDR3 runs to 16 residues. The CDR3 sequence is CASTPVGQGGNQPQHF. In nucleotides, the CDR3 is TGTGCCAGCACCCCCGTCGGACAGGGGGGCAATCAGCCCCAGCATTTT.

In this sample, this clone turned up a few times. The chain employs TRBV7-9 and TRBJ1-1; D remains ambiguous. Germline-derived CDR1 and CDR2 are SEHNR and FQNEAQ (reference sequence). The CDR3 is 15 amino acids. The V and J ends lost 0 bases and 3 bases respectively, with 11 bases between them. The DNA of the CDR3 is TGTGCCAGCAGCTTAGCGCCCAGTGGGGACACTGAAGCTTTCTTT. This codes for CASSLAPSGDTEAFF.

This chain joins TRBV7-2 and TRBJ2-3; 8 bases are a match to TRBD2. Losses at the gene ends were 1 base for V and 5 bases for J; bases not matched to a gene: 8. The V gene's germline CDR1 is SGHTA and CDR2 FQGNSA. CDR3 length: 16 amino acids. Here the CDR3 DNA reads TGTGCCAGCAGCTTAGTGCTAGCGGGTTCTCAAGATACGCAGTATTTT. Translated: CASSLVLAGSQDTQYF.

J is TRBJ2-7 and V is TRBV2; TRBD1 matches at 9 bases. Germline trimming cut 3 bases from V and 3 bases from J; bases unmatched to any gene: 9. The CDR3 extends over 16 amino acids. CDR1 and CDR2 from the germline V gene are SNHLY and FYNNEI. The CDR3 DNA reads TGTGCCAGCAGTGATAGAGGGACAGGGAAGATCTACGAGCAGTACTTC. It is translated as CASSDRGTGKIYEQYF.

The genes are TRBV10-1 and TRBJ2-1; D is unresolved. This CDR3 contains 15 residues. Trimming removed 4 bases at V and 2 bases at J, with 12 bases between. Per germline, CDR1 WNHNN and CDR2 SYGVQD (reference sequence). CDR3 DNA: TGCGCCAGCAGTGCTGGAACGACTCCCTACAATGAGCAGTTCTTC. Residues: CASSAGTTPYNEQFF.

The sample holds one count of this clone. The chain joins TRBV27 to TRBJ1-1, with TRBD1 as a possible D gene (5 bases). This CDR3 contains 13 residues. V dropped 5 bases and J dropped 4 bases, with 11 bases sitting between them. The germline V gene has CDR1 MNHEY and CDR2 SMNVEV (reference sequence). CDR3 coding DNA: TGTGCCAGCAGTGCACAGGTGTCCACTGAAGCTTTCTTT. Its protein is CASSAQVSTEAFF.

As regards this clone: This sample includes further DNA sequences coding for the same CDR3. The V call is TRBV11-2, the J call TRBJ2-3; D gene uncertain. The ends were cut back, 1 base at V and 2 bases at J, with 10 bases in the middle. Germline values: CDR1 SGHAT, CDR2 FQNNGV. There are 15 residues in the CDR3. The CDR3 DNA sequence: TGTGCCAGCAGCTTAGTCCGGGTAAACACAGATACGCAGTATTTT. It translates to CASSLVRVNTDTQYF.

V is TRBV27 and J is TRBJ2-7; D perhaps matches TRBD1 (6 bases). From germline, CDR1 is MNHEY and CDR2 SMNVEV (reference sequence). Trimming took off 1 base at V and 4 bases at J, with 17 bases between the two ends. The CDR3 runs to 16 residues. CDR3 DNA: TGTGCCAGCAGTTTATACCCGACAGGACCGCAGTACGAGCAGTACTTC. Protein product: CASSLYPTGPQYEQYF.

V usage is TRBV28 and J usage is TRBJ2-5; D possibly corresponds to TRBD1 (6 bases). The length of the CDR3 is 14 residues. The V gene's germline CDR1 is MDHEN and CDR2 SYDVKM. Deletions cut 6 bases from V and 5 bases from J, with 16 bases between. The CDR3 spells CASSRGLREETQYF. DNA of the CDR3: TGTGCCAGCAGCAGGGGTTTAAGGGAGGAGACCCAGTACTTC. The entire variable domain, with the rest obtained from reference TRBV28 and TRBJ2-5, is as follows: DVKVTQSSRYLVKRTGEKVFLECVQDMDHENMFWYRQDPGLGLRLIYFSYDVKMKEKGDIPEGYSVSREKKERFSLILESASTNQTSMYLCASSRGLREETQYFGPGTRLLVL.

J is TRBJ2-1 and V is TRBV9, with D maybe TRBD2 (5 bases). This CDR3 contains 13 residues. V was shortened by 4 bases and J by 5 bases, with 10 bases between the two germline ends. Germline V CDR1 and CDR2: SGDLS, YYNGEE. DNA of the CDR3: TGTGCCAGCAGCACGGGGTACCACAATGAGCAGTTCTTC. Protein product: CASSTGYHNEQFF.

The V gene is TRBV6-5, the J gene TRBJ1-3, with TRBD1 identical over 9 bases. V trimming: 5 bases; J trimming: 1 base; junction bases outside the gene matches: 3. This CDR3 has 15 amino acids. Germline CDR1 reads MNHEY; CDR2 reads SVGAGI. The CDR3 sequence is CASSPGTGSGNTIYF. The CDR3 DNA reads TGTGCCAGCAGTCCAGGGACAGGGTCTGGAAACACCATATATTTT.

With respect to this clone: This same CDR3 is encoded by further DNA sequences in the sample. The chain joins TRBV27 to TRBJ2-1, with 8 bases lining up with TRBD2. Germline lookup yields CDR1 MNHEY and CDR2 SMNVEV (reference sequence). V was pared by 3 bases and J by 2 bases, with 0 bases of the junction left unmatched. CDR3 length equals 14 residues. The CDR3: CASSFSGTYNEQFF. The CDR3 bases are TGTGCCAGCAGTTTTAGCGGGACCTACAATGAGCAGTTCTTC.

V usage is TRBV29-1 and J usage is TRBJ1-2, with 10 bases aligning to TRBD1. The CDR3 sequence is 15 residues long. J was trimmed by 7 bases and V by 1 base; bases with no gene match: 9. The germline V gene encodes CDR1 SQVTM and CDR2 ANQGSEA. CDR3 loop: CSVEVEGTGASGYTF. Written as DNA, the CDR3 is TGCAGCGTTGAAGTTGAAGGGACAGGGGCGTCTGGCTACACCTTC.

CDR3 sequence (DNA): TGTGCCAGCAGCTTTATAGGGGACAATAACACAGATACGCAGTATTTT. Its protein is CASSFIGDNNTDTQYF. V and J are TRBV7-3 and TRBJ2-3; D perhaps matches TRBD1 (6 bases). The CDR3 covers 16 residues. V dropped 3 bases and J dropped 2 bases, with 15 bases sitting between them. Germline lookup yields CDR1 SGHTA and CDR2 FQGTGA.

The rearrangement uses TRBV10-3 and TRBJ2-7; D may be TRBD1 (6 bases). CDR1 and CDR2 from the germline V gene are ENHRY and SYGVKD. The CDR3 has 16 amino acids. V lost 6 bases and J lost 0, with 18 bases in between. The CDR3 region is CAIRGQLHQGSYEQYF. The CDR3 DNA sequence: TGTGCCATCAGAGGACAGCTCCACCAAGGCTCCTACGAGCAGTACTTC.

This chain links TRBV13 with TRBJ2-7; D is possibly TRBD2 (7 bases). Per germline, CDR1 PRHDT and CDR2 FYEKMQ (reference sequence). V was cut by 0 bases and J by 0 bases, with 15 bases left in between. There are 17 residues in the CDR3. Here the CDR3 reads CASSLGGGPASSYEQYF. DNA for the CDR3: TGTGCCAGCAGCTTAGGGGGGGGGCCCGCTAGCTCCTACGAGCAGTACTTC.

The CDR3 loop reads CSVNQGGASGNTIYF. CDR3 coding DNA: TGCAGCGTTAACCAGGGGGGGGCCTCTGGAAACACCATATATTTT. The chain couples TRBV29-1 to TRBJ1-3, with 7 bases that match TRBD1. This CDR3 has 15 amino acids. Germline trimming cut 5 bases from V and 0 bases from J; bases unmatched to any gene: 7. CDR1 and CDR2 from the germline V gene are SQVTM and ANQGSEA. Using reference TRBV29-1 and TRBJ1-3 for the parts outside the CDR3, the full variable domain is SAVISQKPSRDICQRGTSLTIQCQVDSQVTMMFWYRQQPGQSLTLIATANQGSEATYESGFVIDKFPISRPNLTFSTLTVSNMSPEDSSIYLCSVNQGGASGNTIYFGEGSWLTVV.

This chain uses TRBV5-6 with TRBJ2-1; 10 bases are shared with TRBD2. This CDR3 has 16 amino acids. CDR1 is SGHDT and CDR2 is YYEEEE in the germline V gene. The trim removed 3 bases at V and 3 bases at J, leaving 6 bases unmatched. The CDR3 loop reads CASSWALAGGYNEQFF. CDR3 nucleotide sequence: TGTGCCAGCAGCTGGGCCTTAGCGGGAGGCTACAATGAGCAGTTCTTC. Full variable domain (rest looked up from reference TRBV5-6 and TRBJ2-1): DAGVTQSPTHLIKTRGQQVTLRCSPKSGHDTVSWYQQALGQGPQFIFQYYEEEERQRGNFPDRFSGHQFPNYSSELNVNALLLGDSALYLCASSWALAGGYNEQFFGPGTRLTVL.

For the CDR3, the DNA is TGTGCCAGCAGTTTACTTCAGGGGTCGAACGAGCAGTACTTC. Its translation is CASSLLQGSNEQYF. V and J are TRBV28 and TRBJ2-7; possibly TRBD1 for D (6 bases). Germline values: CDR1 MDHEN, CDR2 SYDVKM. V was trimmed by 2 bases and J by 5 bases, leaving 13 bases between them. The CDR3 totals 14 residues.

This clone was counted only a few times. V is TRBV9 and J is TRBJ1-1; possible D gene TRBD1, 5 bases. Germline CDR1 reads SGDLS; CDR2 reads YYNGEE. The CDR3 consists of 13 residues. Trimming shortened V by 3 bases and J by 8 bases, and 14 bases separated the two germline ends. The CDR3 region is CASSGDLDWEAFF. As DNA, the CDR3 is TGTGCCAGCAGCGGGGACCTCGATTGGGAAGCTTTCTTT.

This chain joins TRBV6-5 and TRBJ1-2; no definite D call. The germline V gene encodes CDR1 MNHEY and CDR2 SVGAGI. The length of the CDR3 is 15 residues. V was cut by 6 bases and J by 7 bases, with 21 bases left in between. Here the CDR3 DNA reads TGTGCCAGCAGCCCTCGTTGGGTCCGTCGGATTGGCTACACCTTC. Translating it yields CASSPRWVRRIGYTF.

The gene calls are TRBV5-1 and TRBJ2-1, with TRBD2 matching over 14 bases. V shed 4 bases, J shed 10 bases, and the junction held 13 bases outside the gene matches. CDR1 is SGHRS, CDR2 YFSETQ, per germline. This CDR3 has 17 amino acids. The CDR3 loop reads CASSAGVSGTSGREQFF. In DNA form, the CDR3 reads TGCGCCAGCAGCGCGGGGGTTTCCGGGACTAGCGGGAGAGAGCAGTTCTTC.

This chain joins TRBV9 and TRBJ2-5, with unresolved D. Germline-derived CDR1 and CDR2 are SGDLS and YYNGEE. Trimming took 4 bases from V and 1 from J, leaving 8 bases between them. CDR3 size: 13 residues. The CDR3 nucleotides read TGTGCCAGCAGCCGGGCCAGCCAAGAGACCCAGTACTTC. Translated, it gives CASSRASQETQYF.

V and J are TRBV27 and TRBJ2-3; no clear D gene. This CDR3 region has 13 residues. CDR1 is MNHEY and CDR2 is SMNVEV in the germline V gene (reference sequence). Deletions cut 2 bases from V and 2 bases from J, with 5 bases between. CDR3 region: CASSLIATDTQYF. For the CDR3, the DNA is TGTGCCAGCAGTTTAATTGCCACAGATACGCAGTATTTT.

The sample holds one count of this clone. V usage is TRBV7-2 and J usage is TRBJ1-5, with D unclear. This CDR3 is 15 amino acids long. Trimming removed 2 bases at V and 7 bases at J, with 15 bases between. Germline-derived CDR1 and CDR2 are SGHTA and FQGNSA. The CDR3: CASSLIGLTGQPQHF. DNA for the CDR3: TGTGCCAGCAGCTTAATTGGGCTAACTGGGCAGCCCCAGCATTTT. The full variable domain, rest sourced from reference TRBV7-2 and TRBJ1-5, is GAGVSQSPSNKVTEKGKDVELRCDPISGHTALYWYRQSLGQGLEFLIYFQGNSAPDKSGLPSDRFSAERTGGSVSTLTIQRTQQEDSAVYLCASSLIGLTGQPQHFGDGTRLSIL.

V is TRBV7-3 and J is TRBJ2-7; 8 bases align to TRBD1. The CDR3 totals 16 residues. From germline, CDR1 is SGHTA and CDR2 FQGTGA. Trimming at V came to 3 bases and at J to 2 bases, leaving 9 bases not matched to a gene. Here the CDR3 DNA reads TGTGCCAGCAGCTTCCGGACAGGGAGATTCACCTACGAGCAGTACTTC. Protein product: CASSFRTGRFTYEQYF.

For the CDR3, the DNA is TGTGCCAGCAGCGTCCAAATGAACGCGGACGGGCCTTCCTACGAGCAGTACTTC. Its protein is CASSVQMNADGPSYEQYF. This chain links TRBV9 with TRBJ2-7, with unresolved D. Germline CDR1 is SGDLS and CDR2 is YYNGEE. V was trimmed by 2 bases and J by 1 base, leaving 22 bases between them. This CDR3 has 18 amino acids.

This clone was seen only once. The CDR3 DNA follows: TGTGCCAGCAGCGACACCGGGACTAGCGGGAGGCCGCCAACCTACGAGCAGTACTTC. Protein sequence: CASSDTGTSGRPPTYEQYF. J is TRBJ2-7 and V is TRBV7-9; 15 positions agree with TRBD2. The length of the CDR3 is 19 residues. V shed 5 bases and J 2 bases; nucleotides not matched to a gene: 13. Germline V gene sequence: CDR1 SEHNR, CDR2 FQNEAQ (reference sequence).